The source of this T cell receptor (beta chain) is a study of CD4 T cells in relation to SARS-CoV-2 and coronaviruses. General study findings and limits: According to naive versus memory sequencing, detected responses are memory recall, not newly primed.

Some clones are missing from TCRdb's copy, which holds only in-frame ones; the method was immunoSEQ multiplex PCR. The table has about 43,000 clones, about 80% seen once. For approximately 10 days, around 10^5 sorted CD4+ cells grew with T cell-depleted PBMCs and CEF. This clone appeared a single time. Its antigen is as yet unknown. The TCR originated in an adult with COVID-19. Sequencing input: naive CD4+ T cells from PBMCs, cultured in vitro. Subset indicated: naive CD4+ T cells isolated by negative enrichment.

CDR3 nucleotide sequence: TGTGCCTGGAGTTGGGTATTCAGCACAGATACGCAGTATTTT. It encodes CAWSWVFSTDTQYF. V and J are TRBV30 and TRBJ2-3; D is uncertain. V was shortened by 2 bases and J by 0 bases, with 9 bases between the two germline ends. The germline V gene encodes CDR1 GTSNPN and CDR2 SVGIG (reference sequence). This CDR3 comprises 14 residues. The full variable domain, rest sourced from reference TRBV30 and TRBJ2-3, is SQTIHQWPATLVQPVGSPLSLECTVEGTSNPNLYWYRQAAGRGLQLLFYSVGIGQISSEVPQNLSASRPQDRQFILSSKKLLLSDSGFYLCAWSWVFSTDTQYFGPGTRLTVL.